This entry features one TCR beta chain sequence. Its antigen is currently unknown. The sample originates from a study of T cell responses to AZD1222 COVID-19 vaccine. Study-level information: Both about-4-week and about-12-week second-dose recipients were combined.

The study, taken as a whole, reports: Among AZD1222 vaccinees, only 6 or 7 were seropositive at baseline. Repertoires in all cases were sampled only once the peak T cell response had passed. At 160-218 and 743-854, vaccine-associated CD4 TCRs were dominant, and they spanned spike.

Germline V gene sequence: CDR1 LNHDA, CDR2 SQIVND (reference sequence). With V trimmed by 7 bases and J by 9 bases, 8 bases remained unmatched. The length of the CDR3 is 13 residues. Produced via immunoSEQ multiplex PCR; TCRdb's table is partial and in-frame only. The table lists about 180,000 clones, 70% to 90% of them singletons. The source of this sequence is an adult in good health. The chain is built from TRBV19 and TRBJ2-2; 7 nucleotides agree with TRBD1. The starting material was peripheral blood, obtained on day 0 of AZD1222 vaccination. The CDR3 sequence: CASTDRNRRELFF. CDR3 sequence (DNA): TGTGCCAGTACGGACAGGAATCGCCGGGAGCTGTTTTTT.